These T cell receptor beta chains were read from a single sample in a study of T-cell reconstitution after alpha-beta-depleted transplantation in children. TCRdb reprocessed the PCR reads with MiXCR, giving one entry per CDR3 protein. The table includes about 77,000 distinct CDR3 sequences, around 18% detected once. The sequenced sample was PBMCs, mostly from graft donor cells, obtained 360 days after TCRalphabeta/CD19-depleted stem cell transplant. All receptors come from a male patient aged 2 to 10 who had a stem cell transplant for acute lymphoblastic leukemia, so the T cells may come from the graft donor. The CDR3 runs from the conserved cysteine through the conserved F or W. D genes are given only for firm matches. Clone size is stated in some rows and not others, as once, few, many or a class when expanded.

d_call	v_call	cdr3_length	j_call	clone_size	cdr3_nt	cdr3_aa
TRBD2	TRBV7-8	20	TRBJ2-4	NA	TGTGCCAGCAGCTTAGCGCGGTTTTCTGGCGGGAGAAGGGGAAAAAACATTCAGTACTTC	CASSLARFSGGRRGKNIQYF
NA	TRBV5-1	13	TRBJ1-1	NA	TGCGCCAGCAGCTTGTCTAGGGTGACTGAAGCTTTCTTT	CASSLSRVTEAFF
TRBD1	TRBV5-1	19	TRBJ2-2	NA	TGCGCCAGCAGCTTTCAAATTCGCATCGGGACAGCTAAGACCGGGGAGCTGTTTTTT	CASSFQIRIGTAKTGELFF
NA	TRBV12-3/TRBV12-4	13	TRBJ2-2	NA	TGTGCCAGCAGTAGGACTGGCACCGGGGAGCTGTTTTTT	CASSRTGTGELFF
NA	TRBV5-1	16	TRBJ2-2	many	TGCGCCAGCAGCTTGGTTGCCAGTCTCGGGACCGGGGAGCTGTTTTTT	CASSLVASLGTGELFF
NA	TRBV6-1	15	TRBJ1-1	NA	TGTGCCAGCAGCGCCCGACAGGTCATGAACACTGAAGCTTTCTTT	CASSARQVMNTEAFF
TRBD2	TRBV7-8	17	TRBJ2-1	few	TGTGCCAGCAGCCGGCAAAAGGGACTAGTTAGGTCTCTTGAGCAGTTCTTC	CASSRQKGLVRSLEQFF
TRBD2	TRBV12-3/TRBV12-4	15	TRBJ2-7	NA	TGTGCCAGCAGCCTCGGGACTAGCGGAACCTACGAGCAGTACTTC	CASSLGTSGTYEQYF
TRBD2	TRBV4-1	16	TRBJ2-2	few	TGCGCCAGCAGCCAAGAGGGCGCGGGAGTCCCCGGGGAGCTGTTTTTT	CASSQEGAGVPGELFF
TRBD1	TRBV5-1	17	TRBJ2-2	NA	TGCGCCAGCAGCTTATCAGGGGGCGCAAGGAACACCGGGGAGCTGTTTTTT	CASSLSGGARNTGELFF
TRBD1	TRBV5-1	13	TRBJ2-7	NA	TGCGCCAGCAGCTCGGGACAGCGCCACGAGCAGTACTTC	CASSSGQRHEQYF
NA	TRBV5-1	18	TRBJ2-6	many	TGCGCCAGCAGCTTAACCCCGCAGGGTACCCCTGGGGCCAACGTCCTGACTTTC	CASSLTPQGTPGANVLTF
NA	TRBV5-1	14	TRBJ2-5	few	TGCGCCAGCAGCCCAGGACAGCTCCAAGAGACCCAGTACTTC	CASSPGQLQETQYF
NA	TRBV6-5	14	TRBJ2-4	many	TGTGCCAGCAGTTCCGGGGCCTCCAAAAACATTCAGTACTTC	CASSSGASKNIQYF
TRBD2	TRBV11-2	17	TRBJ2-2	few	TGTGCCAGCAGGAACCCCTGGGGCGGGAGGTACACCGGGGAGCTGTTTTTT	CASRNPWGGRYTGELFF
TRBD2	TRBV28	18	TRBJ2-7	many	TGTGCCAGCAGCCATTACGGACTAGCGGGAGGGCCTTACTACGAGCAGTACTTC	CASSHYGLAGGPYYEQYF
TRBD2	TRBV11-2	18	TRBJ2-1	NA	TGTGCCAGCAGCGCCGTCTCGGTTTTAGCGGGACACGGCTATGAGCAGTTCTTC	CASSAVSVLAGHGYEQFF
NA	TRBV6-6	11	TRBJ2-1	many	TGTGCCAGCAGTACACTCAATGAGCAGTTCTTC	CASSTLNEQFF
NA	TRBV5-1	16	TRBJ2-1	few	TGCGCCAGCAGCTTGGTGCAGGCCCGCTCCTACAATGAGCAGTTCTTC	CASSLVQARSYNEQFF
NA	TRBV27	16	TRBJ2-1	NA	TGTGCCAGCAGTTCGGCACTACTCGTAGGGGCGAGGGAGCAGTTCTTC	CASSSALLVGAREQFF
NA	TRBV9	14	TRBJ2-2	NA	TGTGCCAGCAGCGTGTCAGGGAGTCCCGGGGAGCTGTTTTTT	CASSVSGSPGELFF
NA	TRBV6-1	15	TRBJ2-6	few	TGTGCCAGCAGCCGAAGTCTAGGAGGGGCCAACGTCCTGACTTTC	CASSRSLGGANVLTF
TRBD1	TRBV6-1	17	TRBJ2-4	few	TGTGCCAGCAGGGACCGACAGGGCGAGGTAGCCAAAAACATTCAGTACTTC	CASRDRQGEVAKNIQYF
NA	TRBV5-6	15	TRBJ2-1	few	TGTGCCAGCAGCCCGGGGCAGGTAGTTGACAATGAGCAGTTCTTC	CASSPGQVVDNEQFF
TRBD1	TRBV12-3/TRBV12-4	16	TRBJ2-7	many	TGTGCCAGCAGTCAGTCTACCGGGACAGGGGTCAACGAGCAGTACTTC	CASSQSTGTGVNEQYF
TRBD2	TRBV3-1	12	TRBJ2-5	NA	TGTGCCAGCAGCCAGGGGCGGGGGGCCCAGTACTTC	CASSQGRGAQYF
NA	TRBV29-1	10	TRBJ1-1	NA	TGCAGCGCTGGGATGGGAATAGCTTTCTTT	CSAGMGIAFF
TRBD1	TRBV29-1	12	TRBJ2-7	NA	TGCAGCGTTGAGGGGGACAGCTACGAGCAGTACTTC	CSVEGDSYEQYF
NA	TRBV18	15	TRBJ2-6	NA	TGTGCCAGCTCACAACAGCCATCTGGGGCCAACGTCCTGACTTTC	CASSQQPSGANVLTF
TRBD1	TRBV12-3/TRBV12-4	18	TRBJ1-1	NA	TGTGCCTGCAGACGCCCCGGGACAGTTTATAAGGTGAACACTGAAGCTTTCTTT	CACRRPGTVYKVNTEAFF
NA	TRBV5-6	15	TRBJ2-3	NA	TGTGCCAGCAGCTTGAGAATTGGGGGGGCAGATACGAAGTATTTT	CASSLRIGGADTKYF
NA	TRBV29-1	11	TRBJ2-5	NA	TGCAGCGTTGTAAGGCTGGTGACCCAGTACTTC	CSVVRLVTQYF
NA	TRBV11-2	19	TRBJ2-1	few	TGTGCCAGCAGCGGCAGGGGCCAATGGCGATTCTCTCCCTACAATGAGCAGTTCTTC	CASSGRGQWRFSPYNEQFF
NA	TRBV10-3	14	TRBJ2-1	many	TGTGCCATCAGTGACAGGACTCTGTACAATGAGCAGTTCTTC	CAISDRTLYNEQFF
TRBD2	TRBV10-3	17	TRBJ2-7	many	TGTGCCATCAGTGAGTCGAAGGGGACTAGCGGGAGATACGAGCAGTACTTC	CAISESKGTSGRYEQYF
NA	TRBV7-9	15	TRBJ1-2	NA	TGTGCCAGCAGCTTTATGGAGGGGAGAGTGGATGGCTACACCTTC	CASSFMEGRVDGYTF
TRBD1	TRBV6-6	17	TRBJ1-2	many	TGTGCCAGCAGTCTTAACTCCGGGACAGGGGGCAGATATGGCTACACCTTC	CASSLNSGTGGRYGYTF
TRBD1	TRBV6-5	13	TRBJ1-1	few	TGTGCCAGCAGGGGACAGGGAGGCACTGAAGCTTTCTTT	CASRGQGGTEAFF
NA	TRBV9	21	TRBJ2-7	NA	TGTGCCAGCAGCGTAGTGGACCGGGACAGCAATCGGCGGGACACCTCCTACGAGCAGTACTTC	CASSVVDRDSNRRDTSYEQYF
TRBD2	TRBV6-5	16	TRBJ2-1	few	TGTGCCAGCAGTTCCGCGAGTAGCGGGAGTATCTTTGAGCAGTTCTTC	CASSSASSGSIFEQFF
TRBD2	TRBV11-2	20	TRBJ2-1	NA	TGTGCCAGCAGCCCTCGCGGGGTAGCGGGAGGTCCTAGCTCCTACAATGAGCAGTTCTTC	CASSPRGVAGGPSSYNEQFF
NA	TRBV3-1	12	TRBJ2-3	few	TGTGCCAGCAGCCTCTTCGGGGGTACGCAGTATTTT	CASSLFGGTQYF
TRBD1	TRBV12-3/TRBV12-4	14	TRBJ2-2	NA	TGTGCCAGCAGTCCACGTCAGGGGGCCGGGGAGCTGTTTTTT	CASSPRQGAGELFF
TRBD2	TRBV12-3/TRBV12-4	14	TRBJ2-2	many	TGTGCCAACTCAGCGGGAGGTCTCGCCGGGGAGCTGTTTTTT	CANSAGGLAGELFF
TRBD2	TRBV10-3	18	TRBJ2-7	NA	TGTGCCATCAGTGAGGGGGTGCTGAGCGGGAGAAAGCCCTACGAGCAGTACTTC	CAISEGVLSGRKPYEQYF
NA	TRBV28	15	TRBJ2-1	NA	TGTGCCAGCAGTTTCCCTTCGAGGGGGAGGGCCCGGCAGTTCTTC	CASSFPSRGRARQFF
NA	TRBV18	14	TRBJ2-3	few	TGTGCCAGCTCACCAAAGGGAGGCACAGATACGCAGTATTTT	CASSPKGGTDTQYF
TRBD1	TRBV24-1	14	TRBJ2-5	few	TGTGCCACCAGTAGTGGACAGGGTCGAGAGACCCAGTACTTC	CATSSGQGRETQYF
NA	TRBV12-3/TRBV12-4	15	TRBJ2-2	NA	TGTGCCAGCAGTTGGTGGGTGAGGAACACCGGGGAGCTGTTTTTT	CASSWWVRNTGELFF
NA	TRBV10-1	14	TRBJ2-7	many	TGCGCCAGCAGTGAAAGGCCATTTGCCCACGAGCAGTACTTC	CASSERPFAHEQYF
NA	TRBV7-8	14	TRBJ1-2	few	TGTGCCACCAGCCCGGGGGGGCTAGGCTATGGCTACACCTTC	CATSPGGLGYGYTF
NA	TRBV20-1	15	TRBJ2-2	NA	TGCAGTGCTAGTAGCAGGCGTGATTACACCGGGGAGCTGTTTTTT	CSASSRRDYTGELFF
TRBD2	TRBV9	15	TRBJ2-3	few	TGTGCCAGCAGCGTCCTAGCGGGAGACACAGATACGCAGTATTTT	CASSVLAGDTDTQYF
NA	TRBV30	13	TRBJ1-5	NA	TGTGCCTGGAGTGTACTTAGCAATCAGCCCCAGCATTTT	CAWSVLSNQPQHF
TRBD2	TRBV4-1	18	TRBJ2-1	few	TGCGCCAGCAGCCAAGGGACGCCGGGACTAGGGTCCTACAATGAGCAGTTCTTC	CASSQGTPGLGSYNEQFF
NA	TRBV7-9	14	TRBJ2-7	NA	TGTGCCAGCAGCTTAGCCCTGGGGCTTAACGAGCAGTACTTC	CASSLALGLNEQYF
TRBD2	TRBV24-1	20	TRBJ2-1	NA	TGTGCCACCAGTGCCACTGGGCGACTAGCGGGTAAAAGCTCCTACAATGAGCAGTTCTTC	CATSATGRLAGKSSYNEQFF